One sample yielded the 3 T cell receptor beta chains listed below, sequenced in a study of post-analysis software for immune sequencing data. Points from the study as a whole: The five TRBV segments detected at higher frequency in patients than in controls included TRBV5-6, TRBV5-1 and TRBV20-1.

Incorporated into the TCR beta cDNA libraries were unique molecular identifiers, which served to reduce PCR and sequencing biases. TCRdb used MiXCR to reprocess the PCR reads, holding one entry per CDR3 protein. The sample shows about 680,000 distinct CDR3 sequences, more than 50% of them seen only once. For these receptors, no antigen is known. The sequenced sample consisted of blood. Receptors were obtained from a girl aged 2-10 years with multiple sclerosis.

The genes are TRBV3-1 and TRBJ2-7; D is unclear. The length of the CDR3 is 16 residues. V lost 0 bases to trimming and J lost 0 bases, with 12 bases between them. Germline V gene sequence: CDR1 LGHDT, CDR2 YNNKEL (reference sequence). The CDR3 DNA reads TGTGCCAGCAGCCAAGATCGACTTTTCAGCTCCTACGAGCAGTACTTC. Residues: CASSQDRLFSSYEQYF.

The CDR3 reads CASSFARSGELFF. DNA of the CDR3: TGCGCCAGCAGCTTTGCTAGATCGGGGGAGCTGTTTTTT. The V call is TRBV5-1, the J call TRBJ2-2; the D is unclear. Trimming pared 2 bases from V and 8 bases from J, leaving 10 bases between. The CDR3 loop spans 13 amino acids. Germline CDR1 and CDR2: SGHRS and YFSETQ.

This clonotype has just a few counts. CDR3 residues: CASSPQTGSEQFF. The CDR3 nucleotides are TGCGCCAGCAGCCCCCAAACAGGGAGCGAGCAGTTCTTC. This chain joins TRBV5-1 and TRBJ2-1; TRBD1 is a possible D gene (6 bases). CDR1 and CDR2 from the germline V gene are SGHRS and YFSETQ. V lost 4 bases and J lost 10, with 15 bases in between. The CDR3 has 13 residues.